The source of this T cell receptor beta chain is a study of identical twins. A template switching step contributed a universal primer site, while unique molecular identifiers were present in the cDNA. TCRdb reprocessed the 5' RACE reads with MiXCR, giving one entry per CDR3 protein. Of 250,000 or so distinct CDR3 sequences in the sample, 7% are singletons; the top ten hold under 4%. Points from the study as a whole: When twins shared out-of-frame alpha sequences, those sequences had excess low generation probability. Part of the zero-insertion signal could reflect confounding by invariant MAIT and iNKT cells.

This CDR3 contains 14 residues. Germline V gives CDR1 SNHLY, CDR2 FYNNEI. The V and J ends lost 1 base and 1 base respectively, with 8 bases between them. Of note for this clonotype: Its antigen remains unidentified.

The same sample was also studied in work on yellow fever vaccine responses in identical twins.

The material sequenced was memory (CD45RO+) T cells sorted from blood. This clonotype was sampled from a woman younger than 30 in good health. The V and J genes are TRBV2 and TRBJ2-7; possibly TRBD1 for D (6 bases). The CDR3 reads CASSEGTASYEQYF. CDR3 sequence (DNA): TGTGCCAGCAGTGAAGGGACAGCATCCTACGAGCAGTACTTC.